Listed below are T cell receptor beta chains from one sample, sequenced in a study of T cell repertoires in cytomegalovirus infection. These receptors' targets are unknown. TCRdb used MiXCR to reprocess the reads, holding one entry per CDR3 protein. Among 380,000 or so distinct CDR3 sequences listed, about a third were seen once. The source was cultured PBMCs, collected from culture after CMV antigen stimulation. The receptor source for this set is a human donor in good health (CMV status not recorded). Some clones in this sample may be carry-over from other donors' samples. Each CDR3 is given with its conserved first and last residue. D genes are given only for firm matches. Expanded clones are given a class, and other clones once, few, many or no size at all.

v_call	j_call	clone_size	d_call	cdr3_aa	cdr3_nt
TRBV4-1	TRBJ1-1	NA	NA	CASSQPRQKNTEAFF	TGCGCCAGCAGCCAACCCAGACAGAAGAACACTGAAGCTTTCTTT
TRBV6-6	TRBJ2-6	NA	TRBD1	CASSTGQGLSGANVLTF	TGTGCCAGCAGTACGGGACAGGGATTATCTGGGGCCAACGTCCTGACTTTC
TRBV2	TRBJ2-1	NA	TRBD1	CASSEVAGGRYNEQFF	TGTGCCAGCAGTGAAGTAGCAGGGGGCAGGTACAATGAGCAGTTCTTC
TRBV7-9	TRBJ1-6	NA	NA	CASSLRTVENSPLHF	TGTGCCAGCAGCTTAAGGACAGTAGAGAATTCACCCCTCCACTTT
TRBV7-2	TRBJ2-3	many	TRBD2	CASSLAGRGDTQYF	TGTGCCAGCAGCCTAGCGGGGAGGGGGGATACGCAGTATTTT
TRBV20-1	TRBJ2-2	NA	NA	CSAPPGPAGTGELFF	TGCAGTGCTCCTCCGGGACCCGCGGGTACCGGGGAGCTGTTTTTT
TRBV7-8	TRBJ1-6	NA	NA	CASSLALSAVSNSPLHF	TGTGCCAGCAGCTTAGCGCTCTCGGCAGTATCAAATTCACCCCTCCACTTT
TRBV15	TRBJ2-2	NA	NA	CATSKSLLGELFF	TGTGCCACCAGCAAGAGCCTTCTCGGGGAGCTGTTTTTT
TRBV11-2	TRBJ1-1	NA	TRBD1	CASSLGTGSNTEAFF	TGTGCCAGCAGCTTAGGGACAGGGTCGAACACTGAAGCTTTCTTT
TRBV4-1	TRBJ2-1	NA	NA	CASSHGTTSPKREQFF	TGCGCCAGCAGCCATGGGACAACTAGCCCAAAGAGGGAGCAGTTCTTC
TRBV7-2	TRBJ1-2	many	NA	CASSPGRNYGYTF	TGTGCCAGCAGTCCGGGACGGAACTATGGCTACACCTTC
TRBV29-1	TRBJ1-1	NA	NA	CSVEGRTDTEAFF	TGCAGCGTTGAAGGGAGAACAGACACTGAAGCTTTCTTT
TRBV6-2/TRBV6-3	TRBJ1-6	few	NA	CASSYSIHAGPMALHF	TGTGCCAGCAGTTACTCGATCCACGCCGGTCCTATGGCCCTCCACTTT
TRBV28	TRBJ2-1	few	TRBD2	CASSLIRAGGEQFF	TGTGCCAGCAGTTTGATCAGGGCGGGGGGTGAGCAGTTCTTC
TRBV12-3/TRBV12-4	TRBJ1-2	few	NA	CASSPLGNSRGYGYTF	TGTGCCAGCAGCCCGTTGGGGAACTCTCGTGGCTATGGCTACACCTTC
TRBV20-1	TRBJ1-2	NA	NA	CSAKWDPLNYGYTF	TGCAGTGCTAAGTGGGACCCTCTTAACTATGGCTACACCTTC
TRBV11-2	TRBJ2-2	NA	NA	CASSMQNTGELFF	TGTGCCAGCAGCATGCAAAACACCGGGGAGCTGTTTTTT
TRBV6-6	TRBJ2-1	few	TRBD2	CASAAGGPDNEQFF	TGTGCCAGCGCAGCGGGAGGGCCGGACAATGAGCAGTTCTTC